What follows are 6 T cell receptor beta chains derived from one specimen sequenced in a study of T cells expressing NK-cell markers. TCRdb processed the 5' RACE reads again and assigns one entry to each CDR3 protein, with no DNA. This sample contains 400,000 or so distinct CDR3 sequences. The sample was blood T cells: a sorted CD56 or NKG2C T cell subset, CD4+ or CD8+ T cells, or bulk PBMC T cells (not recorded which). Receptors originate from a woman aged 45 to 65 in good health.

The chain uses TRBV7-9 and TRBJ2-1; lacking DNA, the TRBD2 call made by TCRdb goes unchecked. The CDR3 is 17 amino acids. From germline, CDR1 is SEHNR and CDR2 FQNEAQ (reference sequence). CDR3 residues: CASSLASPAGGRNEQFF.

This chain uses TRBV28 with TRBJ1-2. CDR1 is MDHEN, CDR2 SYDVKM, per germline. The CDR3 is made up of 11 amino acids. The chain's CDR3 is CASNSNDGYTF.

This chain connects TRBV11-3 to TRBJ2-1. Germline V gene sequence: CDR1 SGHNT, CDR2 YENEEA. The CDR3 sequence is 14 residues long. The CDR3 region is CASTLSIGDYEQFF. The whole variable domain, filled in from reference TRBV11-3 and TRBJ2-1, reads EAGVVQSPRYKIIEKKQPVAFWCNPISGHNTLYWYLQNLGQGPELLIRYENEEAVDDSQLPKDRFSAERLKGVDSTLKIQPAELGDSAVYLCASTLSIGDYEQFFGPGTRLTVL.

This chain connects TRBV5-1 to TRBJ2-1; checking the TCRdb D call of TRBD1 is not possible without DNA. Looked up from germline, CDR1 is SGHRS and CDR2 is YFSETQ. This CDR3 spans 15 amino acids. CDR3 loop: CASSLVGQGGIEQFF. Using reference TRBV5-1 and TRBJ2-1 for the parts outside the CDR3, the full variable domain is KAGVTQTPRYLIKTRGQQVTLSCSPISGHRSVSWYQQTPGQGLQFLFEYFSETQRNKGNFPGRFSGRQFSNSRSEMNVSTLELGDSALYLCASSLVGQGGIEQFFGPGTRLTVL.

This chain connects TRBV12-3 or TRBV12-4 to TRBJ2-4; the D call of TRBD1 rests on TCRdb alone, since no DNA is present to check it. The CDR3 contains 13 residues. The CDR3: CASSGDSSNIQYF.

This rearrangement joins TRBV9 to TRBJ2-1. CDR3 length: 16 amino acids. From germline, CDR1 is SGDLS and CDR2 YYNGEE. The CDR3 here is CASSRYGERSYNEQFF.